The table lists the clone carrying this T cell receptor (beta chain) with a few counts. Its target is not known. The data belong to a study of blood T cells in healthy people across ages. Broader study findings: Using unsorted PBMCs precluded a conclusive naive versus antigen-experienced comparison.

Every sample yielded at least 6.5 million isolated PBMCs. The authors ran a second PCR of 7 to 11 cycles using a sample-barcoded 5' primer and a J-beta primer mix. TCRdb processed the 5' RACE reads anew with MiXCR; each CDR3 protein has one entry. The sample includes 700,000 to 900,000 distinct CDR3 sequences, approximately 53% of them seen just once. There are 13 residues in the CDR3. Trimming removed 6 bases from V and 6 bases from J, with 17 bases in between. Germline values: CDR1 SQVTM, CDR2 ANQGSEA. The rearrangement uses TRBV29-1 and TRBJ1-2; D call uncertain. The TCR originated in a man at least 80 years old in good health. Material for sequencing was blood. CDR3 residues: CSVLSRTPNGYTF. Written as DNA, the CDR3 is TGCAGCGTCCTTTCCAGGACCCCTAATGGCTACACCTTC.